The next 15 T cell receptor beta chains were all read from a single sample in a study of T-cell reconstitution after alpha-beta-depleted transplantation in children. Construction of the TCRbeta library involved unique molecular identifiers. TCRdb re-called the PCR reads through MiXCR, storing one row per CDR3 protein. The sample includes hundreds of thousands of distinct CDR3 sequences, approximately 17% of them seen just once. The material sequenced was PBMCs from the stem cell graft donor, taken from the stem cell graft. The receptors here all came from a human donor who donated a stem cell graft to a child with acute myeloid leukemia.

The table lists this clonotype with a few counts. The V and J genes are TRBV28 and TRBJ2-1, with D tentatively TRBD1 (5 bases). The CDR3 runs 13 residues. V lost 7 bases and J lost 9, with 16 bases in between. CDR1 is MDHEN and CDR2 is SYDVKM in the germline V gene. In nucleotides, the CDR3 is TGTGCCAGCATGCGTACCGACAGACGTGAGCAGTTCTTC. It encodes CASMRTDRREQFF.

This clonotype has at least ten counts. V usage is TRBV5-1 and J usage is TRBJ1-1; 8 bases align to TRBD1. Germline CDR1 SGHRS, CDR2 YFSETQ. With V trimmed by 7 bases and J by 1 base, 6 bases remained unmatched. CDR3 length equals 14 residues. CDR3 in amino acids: CASVPGTGNTEAFF. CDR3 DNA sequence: TGCGCCAGCGTACCGGGGACAGGGAACACTGAAGCTTTCTTT.

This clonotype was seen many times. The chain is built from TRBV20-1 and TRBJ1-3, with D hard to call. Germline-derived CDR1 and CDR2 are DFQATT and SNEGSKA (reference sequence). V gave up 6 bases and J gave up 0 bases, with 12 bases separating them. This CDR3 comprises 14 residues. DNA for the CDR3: TGCAGTGCCTCCCCAGTGAACTCTGGAAACACCATATATTTT. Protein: CSASPVNSGNTIYF.

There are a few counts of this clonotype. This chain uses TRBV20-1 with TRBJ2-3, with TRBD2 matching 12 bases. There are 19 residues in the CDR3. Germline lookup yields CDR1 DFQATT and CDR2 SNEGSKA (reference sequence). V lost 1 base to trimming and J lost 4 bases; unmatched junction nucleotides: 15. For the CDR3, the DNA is TGCAGTGCTAGAGCCCCCCCCGGGAAAAGACTAGCGGGGGCAGATACGCAGTATTTT. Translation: CSARAPPGKRLAGADTQYF.

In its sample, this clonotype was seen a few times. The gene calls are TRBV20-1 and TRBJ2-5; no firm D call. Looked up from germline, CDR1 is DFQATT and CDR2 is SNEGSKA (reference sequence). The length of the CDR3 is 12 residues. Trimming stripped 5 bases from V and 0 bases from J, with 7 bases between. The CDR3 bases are TGCAGTGCTTGGCGGAACCAAGAGACCCAGTACTTC. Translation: CSAWRNQETQYF.

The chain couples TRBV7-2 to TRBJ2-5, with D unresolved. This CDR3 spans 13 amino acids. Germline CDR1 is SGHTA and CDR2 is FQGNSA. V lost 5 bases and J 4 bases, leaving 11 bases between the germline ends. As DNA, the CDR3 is TGTGCCAGCAGCCCAGACTGGGCAGAGACCCAGTACTTC. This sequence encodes CASSPDWAETQYF.

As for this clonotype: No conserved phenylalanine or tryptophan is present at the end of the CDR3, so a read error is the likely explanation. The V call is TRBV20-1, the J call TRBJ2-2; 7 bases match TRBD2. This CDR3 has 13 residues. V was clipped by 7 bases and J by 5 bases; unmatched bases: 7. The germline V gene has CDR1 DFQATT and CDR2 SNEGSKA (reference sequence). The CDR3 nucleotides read TGCAGTGAGCGGGACGGCCAAACCGGGGAGCTGTTTCTT. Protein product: CSERDGQTGELFL.

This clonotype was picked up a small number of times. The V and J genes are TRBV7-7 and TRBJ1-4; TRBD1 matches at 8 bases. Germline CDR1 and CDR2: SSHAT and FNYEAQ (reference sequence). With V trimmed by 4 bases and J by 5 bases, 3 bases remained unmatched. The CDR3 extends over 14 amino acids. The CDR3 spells CASSSQGDNEKLFF. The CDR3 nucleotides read TGTGCCAGCAGCTCACAGGGGGACAATGAAAAACTGTTTTTT.

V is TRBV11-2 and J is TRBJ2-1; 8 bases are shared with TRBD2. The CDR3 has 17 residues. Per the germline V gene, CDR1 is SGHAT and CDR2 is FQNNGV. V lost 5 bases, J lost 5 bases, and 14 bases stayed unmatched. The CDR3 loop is CASSRNPAGGFNNEQFF. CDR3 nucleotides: TGTGCCAGCAGCCGGAACCCGGCGGGGGGCTTTAACAATGAGCAGTTCTTC.

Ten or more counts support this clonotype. The DNA for the CDR3 is TGTGCCAGCAGTCCGGGGTCTAATTCACCCCTCCACTTT. Residues: CASSPGSNSPLHF. The chain uses TRBV12-3 or TRBV12-4 and TRBJ1-6; no clear D gene. The length of the CDR3 is 13 residues. Trimming stripped 5 bases from V and 6 bases from J, with 8 bases between.

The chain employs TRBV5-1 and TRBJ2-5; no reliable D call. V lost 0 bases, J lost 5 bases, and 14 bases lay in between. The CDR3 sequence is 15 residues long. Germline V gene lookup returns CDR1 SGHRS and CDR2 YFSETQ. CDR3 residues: CASSLGTAFGETQYF. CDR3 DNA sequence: TGCGCCAGCAGCTTGGGGACGGCCTTCGGGGAGACCCAGTACTTC.

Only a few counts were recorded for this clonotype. CDR3 amino acids: CASSPWVTGELFF. The CDR3 bases are TGTGCCAGCAGTCCCTGGGTTACCGGGGAGCTGTTTTTT. The rearrangement uses TRBV12-3 or TRBV12-4 and TRBJ2-2; unclear D gene. The CDR3 runs to 13 residues. V lost 5 bases to trimming and J lost 5 bases, with 9 bases between them.

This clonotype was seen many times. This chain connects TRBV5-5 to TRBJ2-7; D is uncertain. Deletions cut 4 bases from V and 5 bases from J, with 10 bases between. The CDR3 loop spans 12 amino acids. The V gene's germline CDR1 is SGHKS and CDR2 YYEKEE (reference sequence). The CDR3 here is CASSRPPNEQYF. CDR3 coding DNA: TGTGCCAGCAGCCGGCCCCCAAACGAGCAGTACTTC.

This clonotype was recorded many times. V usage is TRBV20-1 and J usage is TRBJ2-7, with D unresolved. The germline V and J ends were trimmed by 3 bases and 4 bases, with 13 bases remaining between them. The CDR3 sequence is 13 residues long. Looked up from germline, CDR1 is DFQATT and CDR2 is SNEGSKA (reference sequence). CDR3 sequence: CSASPRVRYEQYF. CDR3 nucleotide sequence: TGCAGTGCTAGCCCTAGAGTGAGGTACGAGCAGTACTTC.

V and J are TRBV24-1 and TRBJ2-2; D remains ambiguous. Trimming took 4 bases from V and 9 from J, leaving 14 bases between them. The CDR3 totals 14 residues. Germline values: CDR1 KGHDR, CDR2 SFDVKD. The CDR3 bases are TGTGCCACCAGTGACCCTGACCGGTCAAGGGAGCTGTTTTTT. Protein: CATSDPDRSRELFF.